What follows are 24 T cell receptor delta chains derived from one specimen sequenced in a study of gamma-delta T cells after stem cell transplantation (dated by TCRdb to the mid-2010s). Libraries were prepared through RT-PCR. TCRdb records Illumina MiSeq as the sequencer. TCRdb reanalyzed the public reads with the CATT caller, and identical DNA sequences were merged afterwards. Within this sample are thousands of delta-chain clones, with roughly 1.8% of them counted one time only. The ten largest clones capture around 32% of the sample. The sequenced sample was gamma-delta T cells. These receptors came from a human donor. It is not recorded whose cells these are; they may come from a transplant donor.

This clone has only a few counts. A far bigger clonotype differs at one base, so this is likely a read error. This sample includes further DNA sequences coding for the same CDR3. The V call is TRDV2, the J call TRDJ1, with D possibly being TRDD3 (6 bases). The length of the CDR3 is 17 residues. From germline, CDR1 is GEAIGNYY and CDR2 EKD. The CDR3 region is CACDTVGGKTDTDKLIF. As DNA, the CDR3 is TGCGCCTGTGACACCGTTGGGGGGAAAACGGATACCGATAAACTCATCTTT.

This clone has more than one count but fewer than ten. This may be a read error: a much more frequent sequence differs by one nucleotide. The same CDR3 is also encoded by other DNA sequences in this sample. The rearrangement links TRDV2 to TRDJ1; TRDD1 might be the D (5 bases). CDR1 is GEAIGNYY and CDR2 is EKD in the germline V gene. The CDR3 extends over 16 amino acids. The CDR3 sequence: CACDTLNTRDTDKLIF. The CDR3 region has the DNA TGTGCCTGTGACACCCTAAATACTCGGGACACCGATAAGCTCATCTTT.

This clone was found a few times. The amino acid sequence in TCRdb belongs to a much larger clone and departs from this DNA's translation at residue 11, likely a sequencing read error; the sequence shown is translated from the DNA. The V call is TRDV2, the J call TRDJ1, with D possibly being TRDD3 (6 bases). The germline V gene encodes CDR1 GEAIGNYY and CDR2 EKD. The CDR3 length is 14 residues. V lost 0 bases and J 7 bases, leaving 14 bases between the germline ends. The DNA for the CDR3 is TGTGCCTGTGACACCGTGGGGGGGTCAGGTAAACTCATCTTT. Translation gives CACDTVGGSGKLIF.

Ten or more counts support this clone. This is likely an artifact of a read error, given a far larger clone one base away. Other nucleotide sequences in the sample specify the same CDR3. The chain links TRDV2 to TRDJ1; D uncertain. This CDR3 has 15 residues. Germline V gene sequence: CDR1 GEAIGNYY, CDR2 EKD. The CDR3 DNA reads as TGTGCCTGTGACACCCTATCCGGTTACACCGATAAGCTCATCTTT. It encodes CACDTLSGYTDKLIF.

A few counts support this clone. The protein TCRdb lists belongs to a much larger clone and differs from this DNA's translation at residue 15, which points to a read error; the protein shown is made from the DNA. This chain joins TRDV2 and TRDJ1; TRDD3 matches 7 bases. Germline CDR1 and CDR2: GEAIGNYY and EKD. This CDR3 region has 17 residues. The CDR3 reads CACDTVGDPEDTDKPIF. CDR3 coding DNA: TGTGCCTGTGACACGGTGGGGGACCCCGAGGACACCGATAAACCCATCTTT.

This clone showed up just a few times. This probably arose from a read error, given a far larger clone one base away. The chain carries TRDV2 and TRDJ1; 9 bases line up with TRDD3. The CDR3 loop spans 16 amino acids. The V gene end was trimmed by 0 bases and the J gene end by 4 bases; junction bases not matched to a gene: 8. Germline V gene sequence: CDR1 GEAIGNYY, CDR2 EKD. The CDR3 here is CACDTLGDRVGDKLIF. The CDR3 DNA follows: TGTGCCTGTGACACCTTGGGGGATAGGGTTGGCGATAAACTCATCTTT.

There are a few counts of this clone. The translation of this DNA and the TCRdb protein of a much larger clone differ at residue 15, probably owing to a read error; the protein shown here is translated from the DNA. The chain employs TRDV2 and TRDJ1; possible D gene TRDD3, 5 bases. Germline V lookup: CDR1 GEAIGNYY, CDR2 EKD. This CDR3 region has 16 residues. The CDR3 spells CACDPLEGARTDKLTF. The CDR3 DNA is TGTGCCTGTGACCCCTTGGAGGGGGCGCGTACCGATAAACTCACCTTT.

This clone came up a few times. TCRdb pairs this DNA with a much larger clone's protein that differs at residue 11, likely a read error; the protein shown was translated from the DNA. The chain employs TRDV2 and TRDJ1; D may be TRDD3 (5 bases). CDR1 GEAIGNYY and CDR2 EKD come from the germline V gene. The CDR3 has 15 residues. The CDR3 nucleotides are TGTGCCTGTGACACAGTGGGGACGTACACCTATAAACTCATCTTT. This codes for CACDTVGTYTYKLIF.

This clone was observed a few times. The protein TCRdb lists belongs to a much larger clone and differs from this DNA's translation at residue 4, which points to a read error; the protein shown is made from the DNA. The rearrangement uses TRDV2 and TRDJ1, with D possibly TRDD2 on 8 matching bases. The CDR3 contains 16 residues. CDR1 and CDR2 (germline): GEAIGNYY, EKD. V dropped 5 bases and J dropped 9 bases, with 27 bases sitting between them. CDR3 region: CACGTVGDLPMGELIF. The CDR3 DNA is TGTGCCTGTGGCACGGTGGGGGACCTTCCTATGGGGGAACTCATCTTT.

The sample holds a few counts of this clone. This DNA's translation differs at residue 3 from TCRdb's protein, which comes from a much larger clone; a read error is likely, and the protein shown is translated from the DNA. The chain is built from TRDV2 and TRDJ1; 9 positions match TRDD3. The germline gives CDR1 GEAIGNYY, CDR2 EKD. CDR3 size: 17 residues. The CDR3 sequence: CAYDTVGDIRSTDKLIF. The CDR3 nucleotides are TGTGCCTATGACACAGTGGGGGATATAAGGTCCACCGATAAACTCATCTTT.

This clone was detected a few times. This likely came from a read error, as a far larger clone is one base away. This sample includes further DNA sequences coding for the same CDR3. The chain has TRDV2 and TRDJ1; D perhaps matches TRDD3 (5 bases). V was pared by 1 base and J by 0 bases, with 11 bases between. CDR3 length equals 15 residues. Per the germline V gene, CDR1 is GEAIGNYY and CDR2 is EKD. For the CDR3, the DNA is TGTGCCTGTGACACGGTTGGGGAGAACACCGATAAACTCATCTTT. Encoded protein: CACDTVGENTDKLIF.

This clone was observed a handful of times. J is TRDJ1 and V is TRDV2, with TRDD3 as a possible D gene (5 bases). V lost 3 bases to trimming and J lost 1 base, with 23 bases between them. The CDR3 is made up of 18 amino acids. The germline gives CDR1 GEAIGNYY, CDR2 EKD. Here the CDR3 DNA reads TGTGCCTGTGACCCCCTCTCCGCTTGCCGGGGGGGCACCGATAAACTCATCTTT. This encodes CACDPLSACRGGTDKLIF.

As regards this clone: A far larger clone is one nucleotide away, so this likely arose from a read error. This specimen includes other DNA sequences encoding the same CDR3. V is TRDV2 and J is TRDJ3; 9 bases line up with TRDD3. This CDR3 has 19 amino acids. The germline gives CDR1 GEAIGNYY, CDR2 EKD. The CDR3 DNA follows: TGTGCCTGTGACACGGTACTGGGGGAAAGCTCCTGGGATACCCGACAGATGTTTTTC. Its translation: CACDTVLGESSWDTRQMFF.

With respect to this clone: A far larger clone is off by one base, so a read error is likely. Other DNA sequences in the sample encode the same CDR3. The V and J genes are TRDV2 and TRDJ3, with D perhaps TRDD3 (6 bases). The CDR3 is 21 amino acids. The germline V gene has CDR1 GEAIGNYY and CDR2 EKD. The CDR3 region is CACDTAERGRDNPWDTRQMFF. The CDR3 DNA follows: TGTGCCTGTGACACCGCGGAGAGAGGGAGGGATAACCCCTGGGACACCCGGCAGATGTTTTTC.

This clone is judged medium-sized (0.01 to 0.1%). Other DNA sequences from this sample encode an identical CDR3 as well. The V call is TRDV2, the J call TRDJ1; 7 nucleotides line up with TRDD3. J lost 0 bases, V lost 6 bases, and 9 bases had no gene match. The germline V gene has CDR1 GEAIGNYY and CDR2 EKD. The CDR3 is 15 amino acids. In DNA, the CDR3 is TGTGCCTGTTTCCCTCTGGGGGGCTACACCGATAAACTCATCTTT. Protein: CACFPLGGYTDKLIF.

At least ten counts were recorded for this clone. With a far larger clone one base away, a read error is the likely cause. CDR3 nucleotides: TGTGCCTGTGGCACCGTAGGGGATACCAGCTCCTGGGACACCCGACAGATGTTTTTC. It specifies CACGTVGDTSSWDTRQMFF. V is TRDV2 and J is TRDJ3; 8 bases are shared with TRDD3. In germline, CDR1 is GEAIGNYY, CDR2 EKD. The CDR3 sequence is 19 residues long.

This clone was observed a handful of times. The TCRdb record carries a much larger clone's protein, which differs from this DNA's translation at residue 4; a read error is the likely cause, and the protein listed here is the DNA translation. The chain employs TRDV2 and TRDJ3; 12 bases fit TRDD3. The V and J ends lost 5 bases and 0 bases, in that order; junction bases with no gene match: 16. The germline V gene has CDR1 GEAIGNYY and CDR2 EKD. The CDR3 is made up of 22 amino acids. DNA of the CDR3: TGTGCCTGTGGCACATTGGGCCTGGGGGATACGGCCCGCTCCTGGGACACCCGACAGATGTTTTTC. Translating gives CACGTLGLGDTARSWDTRQMFF.

A word on this clone: TCRdb lists the protein of a much larger clone for this DNA, which differs at residue 5, so this is likely a read error; the protein given here is translated from the DNA itself. The chain recombines TRDV2 with TRDJ3; 10 positions agree with TRDD3. There are 21 residues in the CDR3. The germline CDR1 and CDR2 sequences are GEAIGNYY and EKD. The V gene end was trimmed by 0 bases and the J gene end by 2 bases; junction bases not matched to a gene: 12. In nucleotides, the CDR3 is TGTGCCTGTGACACCGTAGAGGGGGATACGCGACCCACCTGGGACACCCGACAGATGTTTTTC. This sequence encodes CACDTVEGDTRPTWDTRQMFF.

This clone was detected ten times or more. A far larger clone is one base from this, pointing to a likely read error. Other DNA sequences in the sample encode the same CDR3. The chain employs TRDV2 and TRDJ1; TRDD3 aligns across 7 bases. This CDR3 is 18 amino acids long. The germline CDR1 and CDR2 sequences are GEAIGNYY and EKD. The CDR3 protein is CACEPLTLLGIHTDKLIF. For the CDR3, the DNA is TGTGCCTGTGAACCTCTAACCTTACTGGGGATCCACACCGACAAACTCATCTTT.

There are many counts of this clone. It is likely a read error: a sequence one base away is far more abundant. This same CDR3 is encoded by further DNA sequences in the sample. The chain carries TRDV2 and TRDJ3; 11 bases fit TRDD3. The CDR3 spans 18 residues. Germline V CDR1 and CDR2: GEAIGNYY, EKD. This CDR3 is CACDILGDSTWDTRQMFF. In nucleotides, the CDR3 is TGCGCCTGTGACATACTGGGGGATAGTACCTGGGACACCCGACAGATGTTTTTC.

This clone was seen more than once but under ten times. TCRdb's protein for this DNA is that of a much larger clone and differs from the translation at residue 5, likely a read error; the protein shown is the DNA translation. CDR3 sequence reads: CACDALTGGYRMTDKLIF. In nucleotides, the CDR3 is TGTGCCTGTGACGCTCTTACTGGGGGATACAGAATGACCGATAAACTCATCTTT. The chain is built from TRDV2 and TRDJ1; 12 positions match TRDD3. The V and J ends lost 3 bases and 2 bases, in that order; junction bases with no gene match: 12. Germline CDR1 is GEAIGNYY and CDR2 is EKD. The CDR3 is made up of 18 amino acids.

There are a few counts of this clone. A far more abundant clone sits one base away, making this likely a read error. Other DNA sequences from this sample encode an identical CDR3 as well. The gene calls are TRDV2 and TRDJ1; 9 positions agree with TRDD3. The germline CDR1 and CDR2 sequences are GEAIGNYY and EKD. The V and J ends lost 1 base and 1 base, in that order; junction bases with no gene match: 18. The CDR3 runs to 20 residues. The CDR3 DNA reads as TGTGCCTGTGACACGGTCTATGGGGGGGATACACGGGGGGCCACCGATAAACTCATCTTT. Encoded protein: CACDTVYGGDTRGATDKLIF.

In its sample, this clone was seen a few times. The amino acid sequence in TCRdb belongs to a much larger clone and departs from this DNA's translation at residue 10, likely a sequencing read error; the sequence shown is translated from the DNA. The chain combines TRDV2 with TRDJ1; a weak D match, TRDD3 (6 bases). Per germline, CDR1 GEAIGNYY and CDR2 EKD. Trimming took off 3 bases at V and 3 bases at J, with 16 bases between the two ends. The CDR3 consists of 15 residues. The CDR3 here is CACDLVGGRADKLIF. In DNA, the CDR3 is TGTGCCTGTGACCTAGTTGGGGGCCGCGCCGATAAACTCATCTTT.

In the case of this clone: A far larger clone is one base from this, pointing to a likely read error. The sample contains more than one DNA sequence encoding this CDR3. V is TRDV2 and J is TRDJ1; D is perhaps TRDD3 (6 bases). The germline CDR1 and CDR2 sequences are GEAIGNYY and EKD. The CDR3 spans 15 residues. The CDR3 DNA reads as TGTGCCTGTGACACTCTGGGGATGTACACTGATAAACTCATCTTT. This codes for CACDTLGMYTDKLIF.